This T cell receptor (beta chain) originates from a study of control samples from healthy donors and cancer patients. Germline trimming cut 0 bases from V and 1 base from J; bases unmatched to any gene: 2. The CDR3 has 15 residues. Germline V CDR1 and CDR2: SGHVS, FQNEAQ. Sequencing used immunoSEQ multiplex PCR; TCRdb keeps in-frame clones, though not all of them. The sample includes tens of thousands of clones, 88% of them seen just once. The V call is TRBV7-8, the J call TRBJ1-1; the match to TRBD1 covers 7 bases. Sequencing used PBMCs. The TCR sequence derives from a man between 45 and 60 years old with head and neck cancer. The CDR3 nucleotides are TGTGCCAGCAGCTTAGCGACAGGGAAGAACACTGAAGCTTTCTTT. Amino acid sequence: CASSLATGKNTEAFF.